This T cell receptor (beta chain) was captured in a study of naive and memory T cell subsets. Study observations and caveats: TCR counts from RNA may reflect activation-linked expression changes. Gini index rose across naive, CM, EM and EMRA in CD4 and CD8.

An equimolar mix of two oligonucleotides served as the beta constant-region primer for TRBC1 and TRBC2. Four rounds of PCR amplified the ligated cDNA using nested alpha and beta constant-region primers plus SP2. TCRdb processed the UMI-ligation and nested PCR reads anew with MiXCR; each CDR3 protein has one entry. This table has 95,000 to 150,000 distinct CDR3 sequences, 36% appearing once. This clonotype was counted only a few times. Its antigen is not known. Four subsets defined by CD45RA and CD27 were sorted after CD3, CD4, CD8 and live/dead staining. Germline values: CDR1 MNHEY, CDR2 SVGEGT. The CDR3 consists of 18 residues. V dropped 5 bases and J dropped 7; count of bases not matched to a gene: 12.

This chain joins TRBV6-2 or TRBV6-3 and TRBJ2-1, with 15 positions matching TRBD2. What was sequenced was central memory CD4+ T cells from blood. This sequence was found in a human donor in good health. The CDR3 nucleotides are TGTGCCAGCAGTCCTTGGACTAGCGGGAGGGTGTTGTTGAATGAGCAGTTCTTC. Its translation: CASSPWTSGRVLLNEQFF.